Each of the 15 T cell receptor beta chains below was sequenced from the same sample in a study of T cells after yellow fever vaccination. TCRdb reprocessed the 5' RACE reads via MiXCR and lists one record per CDR3 protein. The sample lists some 560,000 distinct CDR3 sequences, around 21% occurring once. The sample was PBMCs, taken 15 days after the yellow fever booster vaccination. These receptors all come from a man aged 25 to 45 who received the YFV17D yellow fever vaccine.

The V and J genes are TRBV10-1 and TRBJ2-7; the match to TRBD1 covers 11 bases. Germline lookup yields CDR1 WNHNN and CDR2 SYGVQD (reference sequence). This CDR3 region has 15 residues. The V gene end was trimmed by 6 bases and the J gene end by 2 bases; junction bases not matched to a gene: 6. CDR3 coding DNA: TGCGCCAGCAGCGAGGGACAGGGGGGGACCTACGAGCAGTACTTC. It codes for CASSEGQGGTYEQYF.

This clonotype was picked up a small number of times. The chain uses TRBV9 and TRBJ2-3, with 10 bases identical to TRBD1. This CDR3 contains 16 residues. Germline V gene sequence: CDR1 SGDLS, CDR2 YYNGEE. J lost 6 bases, V lost 2 bases, and 9 bases had no gene match. The CDR3 nucleotides read TGTGCCAGCAGCGTGACAGGGGGCTCCCGGTTGGATACGCAGTATTTT. Its protein product is CASSVTGGSRLDTQYF.

The chain links TRBV20-1 to TRBJ2-7, with D maybe TRBD2 (5 bases). Trimming removed 0 bases at V and 0 bases at J, with 12 bases between. Germline CDR1 DFQATT, CDR2 SNEGSKA (reference sequence). The CDR3 extends over 15 amino acids. CDR3 amino acids: CSARDGSRHSYEQYF. Here the CDR3 DNA reads TGCAGTGCTAGAGATGGGAGTCGTCACTCCTACGAGCAGTACTTC.

The chain couples TRBV7-3 to TRBJ2-7; 8 nucleotides agree with TRBD1. V lost 1 base, J lost 5 bases, and 7 bases stayed unmatched. CDR3 length equals 15 residues. From germline, CDR1 is SGHTA and CDR2 FQGTGA. The CDR3 protein is CASSLISDRAHEQYF. In DNA form, the CDR3 reads TGTGCCAGCAGCTTAATTTCGGACAGGGCCCACGAGCAGTACTTC.

This clonotype showed up just a few times. This sequence joins TRBV15 and TRBJ1-4; 9 positions agree with TRBD1. The J segment lost 8 bases and the V segment lost 6 bases, leaving 7 bases of the junction unmatched. Germline lookup yields CDR1 LNHNV and CDR2 YYDKDF (reference sequence). The length of the CDR3 is 14 residues. This CDR3 reads CATRPGQGMEKLFF. In nucleotides, the CDR3 is TGTGCCACCAGACCCGGACAGGGGATGGAAAAACTGTTTTTT.

V is TRBV3-1 and J is TRBJ2-7, with D perhaps matching TRBD1 (5 bases). The germline V gene has CDR1 LGHDT and CDR2 YNNKEL (reference sequence). Trimming pared 10 bases from V and 2 bases from J, leaving 21 bases between. The CDR3 spans 15 residues. The CDR3 here is CATCEEGVNPYEQYF. The CDR3 DNA sequence: TGTGCCACCTGCGAAGAAGGGGTGAATCCCTACGAGCAGTACTTC.

This clonotype was counted a few times. The V call is TRBV20-1, the J call TRBJ1-5, with a tentative D call TRBD1 (5 bases). Trimming took off 0 bases at V and 4 bases at J, with 10 bases between the two ends. CDR1 and CDR2 (germline): DFQATT, SNEGSKA (reference sequence). This CDR3 has 14 residues. The CDR3 DNA follows: TGCAGTGCTAGAGAAGGGACTACTAATCAGCCCCAGCATTTT. Translated, it gives CSAREGTTNQPQHF.

A few counts support this clonotype. The CDR3 bases are TGTGCCAGCAGTAAATCGGACGGATACACTGAAGCTTTCTTT. This sequence encodes CASSKSDGYTEAFF. The chain carries TRBV12-3 or TRBV12-4 and TRBJ1-1; D is uncertain. Trimming stripped 5 bases from V and 3 bases from J, with 13 bases between. The length of the CDR3 is 14 residues.

V usage is TRBV4-3 and J usage is TRBJ2-1; D is undetermined. V dropped 0 bases and J dropped 3 bases, with 6 bases sitting between them. Looked up from germline, CDR1 is LGHNA and CDR2 is YSLEER. CDR3 length equals 14 residues. The CDR3 coding sequence is TGCGCCAGCAGCCAAGATCAAGTCTACAATGAGCAGTTCTTC. Its protein product is CASSQDQVYNEQFF.

This clonotype has just a few counts. The chain couples TRBV5-5 to TRBJ2-1; D unclear. The CDR3 loop spans 13 amino acids. Germline lookup yields CDR1 SGHKS and CDR2 YYEKEE (reference sequence). Trimming pared 7 bases from V and 1 base from J, leaving 9 bases between. CDR3 nucleotide sequence: TGTGCCAGCTGGTCCGGGTCCTACAATGAGCAGTTCTTC. It translates to CASWSGSYNEQFF.

This clonotype has just a few counts. The V and J genes are TRBV6-5 and TRBJ1-1; D remains ambiguous. The CDR3 contains 13 residues. Germline CDR1 and CDR2: MNHEY and SVGAGI. Trimming removed 0 bases from V and 8 bases from J, with 10 bases in between. The CDR3 here is CASSYSDGKEAFF. The CDR3 nucleotides are TGTGCCAGCAGTTACTCGGACGGGAAGGAAGCTTTCTTT.

V and J are TRBV5-1 and TRBJ2-1; D is undetermined. Germline V gene data show CDR1 as SGHRS and CDR2 as YFSETQ. The CDR3 is made up of 14 amino acids. With 5 bases removed from V and 0 bases from J, the gap between germline ends came to 9 bases. The CDR3 region is CASSSDISYNEQFF. Written as DNA, the CDR3 is TGCGCCAGCAGTTCCGATATCTCCTACAATGAGCAGTTCTTC.

The gene calls are TRBV19 and TRBJ1-4; a possible D gene is TRBD1 (6 bases). The CDR3 is 15 residues long. Germline CDR1 is LNHDA and CDR2 is SQIVND (reference sequence). V was cut by 4 bases and J by 3 bases, with 12 bases left in between. In DNA, the CDR3 is TGTGCCAGTAGTACAAGGGGGGCAGCTAATGAAAAACTGTTTTTT. It translates to CASSTRGAANEKLFF.

This clonotype was counted between two and nine times. V usage is TRBV11-2 and J usage is TRBJ2-5; the D is unclear. Looked up from germline, CDR1 is SGHAT and CDR2 is FQNNGV. The CDR3 sequence is 12 residues long. V lost 10 bases, J lost 5 bases, and 14 bases lay in between. CDR3 amino acids: CATSSSRETQYF. CDR3 DNA: TGTGCCACCTCGTCGTCCCGGGAGACCCAGTACTTC.

The chain joins TRBV15 to TRBJ1-2; D not resolved. CDR1 is LNHNV and CDR2 is YYDKDF in the germline V gene (reference sequence). The CDR3 loop spans 14 amino acids. V dropped 6 bases and J dropped 2 bases, with 13 bases sitting between them. CDR3 region: CATSRQETNYGYTF. CDR3 DNA sequence: TGTGCCACCAGTCGGCAGGAGACAAACTATGGCTACACCTTC.